This T cell receptor (beta chain) was recorded in a study of T cell responses to AZD1222 COVID-19 vaccine. In the case of this clone: Antigen unknown.

Study results and caveats: Clonal diversity may have been underestimated in mostly white British donors.

TCRdb's copy holds only in-frame clones and misses some; the assay was immunoSEQ multiplex PCR. The sample carries over 150,000 clones, around 91% recorded once. The sample consisted of peripheral blood, taken on day 0 of AZD1222 vaccination. The TCR was taken from an adult in good health.

CDR3 amino acids: CASSLARSGLQETQYF. For the CDR3, the DNA is TGTGCCAGCAGCTTGGCCAGGTCGGGGTTACAAGAGACCCAGTACTTC. The genes are TRBV5-8 and TRBJ2-5; D may be TRBD2 (5 bases). Germline assignment: CDR1 SGHTS and CDR2 YDEGEE. CDR3 length: 16 amino acids. V dropped 0 bases and J dropped 2 bases, with 14 bases sitting between them. Combining the CDR3 with reference TRBV5-8 and TRBJ2-5 gives the whole variable domain EAGVTQSPTHLIKTRGQQATLRCSPISGHTSVYWYQQALGLGLQFLLWYDEGEERNRGNFPPRFSGRQFPNYSSELNVNALELEDSALYLCASSLARSGLQETQYFGPGTRLLVL.